These T cell receptor beta chains were read from a single sample in a study of blood T cell repertoires in COVID-19. The data were produced by immunoSEQ multiplex PCR, yet TCRdb's version contains in-frame clones alone and is incomplete. The sample yields some 240,000 clones, 84% seen once. Sequencing was carried out using peripheral blood. These receptor sequences come from a man aged 45-65 years with active or convalescent COVID-19. CDR3s include the opening cysteine and the closing phenylalanine or tryptophan. Each record gives: J gene, V gene, clone size, D gene, CDR3 DNA, CDR3 protein. A D gene is named only where the DNA matches it firmly. Clone sizes are given selectively: once, few, many, or a class where the clone is expanded.

j_gene: TRBJ2-1; v_gene: TRBV27; abundance: -; d_gene: -; CDR3nt: TGTGCCAGCGGGCCCGGTTTCTACAATGAGCAGTTCTTC; CDR3aa: CASGPGFYNEQFF
j_gene: TRBJ2-1; v_gene: TRBV5-1; abundance: -; d_gene: TRBD1; CDR3nt: TGCGCCAGCAGCTTGGCGGCGGTCAGGGGGAGTAATGAGCAGTTCTTC; CDR3aa: CASSLAAVRGSNEQFF
j_gene: TRBJ2-1; v_gene: TRBV6-2/TRBV6-3; abundance: -; d_gene: -; CDR3nt: TGTGCCAGCAGTTACTCGCTGCCAGGGTTGGATGAGCAGTTCTTC; CDR3aa: CASSYSLPGLDEQFF
j_gene: TRBJ1-4; v_gene: TRBV11-3; abundance: -; d_gene: -; CDR3nt: TGTGCCAGCAGCTTGAGGCCAACTAATGAAAAACTGTTTTTT; CDR3aa: CASSLRPTNEKLFF
j_gene: TRBJ1-4; v_gene: TRBV6-5; abundance: -; d_gene: TRBD1; CDR3nt: TGTGCCAGCAGTAGGGGACAGACAAGGGAAAAACTGTTTTTT; CDR3aa: CASSRGQTREKLFF
j_gene: TRBJ1-2; v_gene: TRBV9; abundance: -; d_gene: -; CDR3nt: TGTGCCAGCAGCGCGGGGGGCAGTAACTATGGCTACACCTTC; CDR3aa: CASSAGGSNYGYTF
j_gene: TRBJ2-5; v_gene: TRBV5-1; abundance: -; d_gene: TRBD1; CDR3nt: TGCGCCAGCAGTCTGGACAGGGCCGAGACCCAGTACTTC; CDR3aa: CASSLDRAETQYF
j_gene: TRBJ1-2; v_gene: TRBV27; abundance: once; d_gene: TRBD1; CDR3nt: TGTGCCAGCAGTTCACTCCGGGACAGGGGGCGCGTCTACACCTTC; CDR3aa: CASSSLRDRGRVYTF
j_gene: TRBJ1-1; v_gene: TRBV12-3/TRBV12-4; abundance: few; d_gene: -; CDR3nt: TGTGCCAGCAGCTACACAGGGAACACTGAAGCTTTCTTT; CDR3aa: CASSYTGNTEAFF
j_gene: TRBJ1-5; v_gene: TRBV3-1/TRBV3-2; abundance: -; d_gene: -; CDR3nt: TGTGCCAGCAGCCAAGATTTAGACAGCCATCAGCCCCAGCATTTT; CDR3aa: CASSQDLDSHQPQHF
j_gene: TRBJ1-2; v_gene: TRBV7-2; abundance: -; d_gene: -; CDR3nt: TGTGCCAGCAGCTTACACAGGGACCCTGGCTACACCTTC; CDR3aa: CASSLHRDPGYTF
j_gene: TRBJ2-5; v_gene: TRBV3-1/TRBV3-2; abundance: few; d_gene: TRBD2; CDR3nt: TGTGCCAGCAGCCAAGGGGGCGGGAGAGGGGAGACCCAGTACTTC; CDR3aa: CASSQGGGRGETQYF
j_gene: TRBJ1-5; v_gene: TRBV2; abundance: once; d_gene: TRBD1; CDR3nt: TGTGCCAGCAGTGATGAACAGGGGCAGTATCAGCCCCAGCATTTT; CDR3aa: CASSDEQGQYQPQHF
j_gene: TRBJ2-7; v_gene: TRBV19; abundance: -; d_gene: TRBD1; CDR3nt: TGTGCCAGTAGTAAACACTCGGACAGGGACGAGCAGTACTTC; CDR3aa: CASSKHSDRDEQYF
j_gene: TRBJ1-1; v_gene: TRBV9; abundance: once; d_gene: -; CDR3nt: TGTGCCAGCAGCGTTCAAAAGAACACTGAAGCTTTCTTT; CDR3aa: CASSVQKNTEAFF
j_gene: TRBJ1-2; v_gene: TRBV5-4; abundance: -; d_gene: TRBD1; CDR3nt: TGTGCCAGCAGCTTGGGTGCGGGACAGGGGGGGCCTGGCTACACCTTC; CDR3aa: CASSLGAGQGGPGYTF
j_gene: TRBJ1-1; v_gene: TRBV29-1; abundance: -; d_gene: TRBD1; CDR3nt: TGCAGCGTTCCTTGGACAGGTCTGAACACTGAAGCTTTCTTT; CDR3aa: CSVPWTGLNTEAFF
j_gene: TRBJ2-7; v_gene: TRBV6-6; abundance: -; d_gene: TRBD2; CDR3nt: TGTGCCAGCAGTTACTCAGCGGGAGCGGCCTACGAGCAGTACTTC; CDR3aa: CASSYSAGAAYEQYF
j_gene: TRBJ2-3; v_gene: TRBV7-2; abundance: -; d_gene: TRBD2; CDR3nt: TGTGCCAGCAGCCCCGAGGGACTAGCGGGGGCAGATACGCAGTATTTT; CDR3aa: CASSPEGLAGADTQYF
j_gene: TRBJ1-5; v_gene: TRBV7-2; abundance: -; d_gene: -; CDR3nt: TGTGCCAGCAGCTTATGGCTTCGGACAGAGGTTAATCAGCCCCAGCATTTT; CDR3aa: CASSLWLRTEVNQPQHF
j_gene: TRBJ2-5; v_gene: TRBV9; abundance: -; d_gene: -; CDR3nt: TGTGCCAGCAGCGTAGTTCAGGGTTCGGGGACCCAGTACTTC; CDR3aa: CASSVVQGSGTQYF
j_gene: TRBJ2-7; v_gene: TRBV30; abundance: -; d_gene: TRBD2; CDR3nt: TGTGCCGGAGCGGGGAAACCCTACGAGCAGTACTTC; CDR3aa: CAGAGKPYEQYF
j_gene: TRBJ2-3; v_gene: TRBV2; abundance: -; d_gene: -; CDR3nt: TGTGCCAGCAGCAGGGGAGATACGCAGTATTTT; CDR3aa: CASSRGDTQYF
j_gene: TRBJ2-7; v_gene: TRBV3-1/TRBV3-2; abundance: -; d_gene: -; CDR3nt: TGTGCCAGCAGCCAAGTGATTTCGGGGTACGAGCAGTACTTC; CDR3aa: CASSQVISGYEQYF
j_gene: TRBJ2-1; v_gene: TRBV7-9; abundance: -; d_gene: -; CDR3nt: TGTGCCAGCAGCTCAGACGCTCCGGGGCGGGGCGGGTCCTACAATGAGCAGTTCTTC; CDR3aa: CASSSDAPGRGGSYNEQFF
j_gene: TRBJ2-1; v_gene: TRBV6-6; abundance: -; d_gene: -; CDR3nt: TGTGCCAGCAGCCAGAACAGTGCTGAGCAGTTCTTC; CDR3aa: CASSQNSAEQFF
j_gene: TRBJ2-1; v_gene: TRBV9; abundance: -; d_gene: TRBD2; CDR3nt: TGTGCCAGCAGCGTAGAGGACGGGAGGGCCAACGATGAGCAGTTCTTC; CDR3aa: CASSVEDGRANDEQFF
j_gene: TRBJ1-4; v_gene: TRBV5-4; abundance: -; d_gene: TRBD1; CDR3nt: TGTGCCAGCAGCTTGGGTTACACCGGGACAGAAGAAGAAAAACTGTTTTTT; CDR3aa: CASSLGYTGTEEEKLFF
j_gene: TRBJ2-5; v_gene: TRBV2; abundance: -; d_gene: -; CDR3nt: TGTGCCAGCAGTGGACTGGCAATTACGGAGACCCAGTACTTC; CDR3aa: CASSGLAITETQYF
j_gene: TRBJ1-1; v_gene: TRBV5-5; abundance: -; d_gene: -; CDR3nt: TGTGCCAGCAGCAACGACAGGAACACTGAAGCTTTCTTT; CDR3aa: CASSNDRNTEAFF
j_gene: TRBJ2-2; v_gene: TRBV6-5; abundance: -; d_gene: TRBD1; CDR3nt: TGTGCCAGCAGTCGACAGGGGATGAACACCGGGGAGCTGTTTTTT; CDR3aa: CASSRQGMNTGELFF
j_gene: TRBJ1-4; v_gene: TRBV5-1; abundance: -; d_gene: TRBD1; CDR3nt: TGCGCCAGCAGCTTGGGACAGGGGGATGAAAAACTGTTTTTT; CDR3aa: CASSLGQGDEKLFF
j_gene: TRBJ2-3; v_gene: TRBV9; abundance: -; d_gene: TRBD2; CDR3nt: TGTGCCAGCAGCGCGGAGGGACTAGCGGGGGCAGATACGCAGTATTTT; CDR3aa: CASSAEGLAGADTQYF
j_gene: TRBJ2-5; v_gene: TRBV7-3; abundance: -; d_gene: TRBD2; CDR3nt: TGTGCCAGCAGCTTAATTAGCGGGAGGGAAGAGACCCAGTACTTC; CDR3aa: CASSLISGREETQYF
j_gene: TRBJ2-3; v_gene: TRBV6-4; abundance: -; d_gene: TRBD2; CDR3nt: TGTGCCAGCAGTACCACTAGCGGGGGGGCCCCAGATACGCAGTATTTT; CDR3aa: CASSTTSGGAPDTQYF
j_gene: TRBJ1-1; v_gene: TRBV6-5; abundance: -; d_gene: -; CDR3nt: TGTGCCAGCAGTTACTCGAGGGCTTCCACTGAAGCTTTCTTT; CDR3aa: CASSYSRASTEAFF
j_gene: TRBJ1-1; v_gene: TRBV28; abundance: once; d_gene: TRBD1; CDR3nt: TGTGCCAGCAGTAAGGACAGGGTAGGGTCTGAAGCTTTCTTT; CDR3aa: CASSKDRVGSEAFF
j_gene: TRBJ1-5; v_gene: TRBV4-3; abundance: -; d_gene: TRBD1; CDR3nt: TGCGCCAGCAGCCAAGATCTTAAACAGGGGGGTCAGCCCCAGCATTTT; CDR3aa: CASSQDLKQGGQPQHF
j_gene: TRBJ1-2; v_gene: TRBV7-9; abundance: -; d_gene: TRBD1; CDR3nt: TGTGCCAGCAGCGCCAGACAGGGGACCTATGGCTACACCTTC; CDR3aa: CASSARQGTYGYTF
j_gene: TRBJ2-1; v_gene: TRBV5-6; abundance: -; d_gene: TRBD1; CDR3nt: TGTGCCAGCAGCCTGACAGGGTACAATGAGCAGTTCTTC; CDR3aa: CASSLTGYNEQFF
j_gene: TRBJ1-6; v_gene: TRBV2; abundance: -; d_gene: TRBD1; CDR3nt: TGTGCCAGCAGTGAGGAGGGGGCGGGTAATTCACCCCTCCACTTT; CDR3aa: CASSEEGAGNSPLHF
j_gene: TRBJ1-1; v_gene: TRBV5-1; abundance: -; d_gene: -; CDR3nt: TGCGCCAGCAGCTTGGAGACAGTGAACACTGAAGCTTTCTTT; CDR3aa: CASSLETVNTEAFF
j_gene: TRBJ2-7; v_gene: TRBV4-3; abundance: -; d_gene: TRBD1; CDR3nt: TGCGCCAGCAGCCAAGGCCCGGACAGGGAGGTTTACGAGCAGTACTTC; CDR3aa: CASSQGPDREVYEQYF
j_gene: TRBJ2-1; v_gene: TRBV7-3; abundance: -; d_gene: -; CDR3nt: TGTGCCAGCAGATCCAGCGGCAGCTCCTACAATGAGCAGTTCTTC; CDR3aa: CASRSSGSSYNEQFF
j_gene: TRBJ1-2; v_gene: TRBV3-1/TRBV3-2; abundance: -; d_gene: -; CDR3nt: TGTGCCAGCAGCCCCTATCTGGGGGGGCAGGGTGGCTACACCTTC; CDR3aa: CASSPYLGGQGGYTF
j_gene: TRBJ2-7; v_gene: TRBV20-1; abundance: -; d_gene: -; CDR3nt: TGCAGTGCTAGTAATCTCGTTCCGGGTACCTACGAGCAGTACTTC; CDR3aa: CSASNLVPGTYEQYF
j_gene: TRBJ1-1; v_gene: TRBV20-1; abundance: -; d_gene: -; CDR3nt: TGCAGTGCTAGTAATCCAGGGTTGTTACGGAACACTGAAGCTTTCTTT; CDR3aa: CSASNPGLLRNTEAFF
j_gene: TRBJ1-2; v_gene: TRBV2; abundance: -; d_gene: TRBD1; CDR3nt: TGTGCCAGCTATTCCGGACAGGGGGATCTTCCTGGCTACACCTTC; CDR3aa: CASYSGQGDLPGYTF
j_gene: TRBJ2-3; v_gene: TRBV18; abundance: -; d_gene: TRBD2; CDR3nt: TGTGCCAGCTCACCAGTAGCGGGGGGCACAGATACGCAGTATTTT; CDR3aa: CASSPVAGGTDTQYF
j_gene: TRBJ2-2; v_gene: TRBV7-2; abundance: once; d_gene: -; CDR3nt: TGTGCCAGCAGCTTAGACCCGGCGGTCAACACCGGGGAGCTGTTTTTT; CDR3aa: CASSLDPAVNTGELFF
j_gene: TRBJ2-2; v_gene: TRBV5-4; abundance: -; d_gene: TRBD2; CDR3nt: TGTGCCAGCAGCATATCTAGCGGGAGGGCCGGCACCGGGGAGCTGTTTTTT; CDR3aa: CASSISSGRAGTGELFF
j_gene: TRBJ2-1; v_gene: TRBV28; abundance: few; d_gene: TRBD2; CDR3nt: TGTGCCAGCAGTTTTGTAGCGGGGGGACACTACAATGAGCAGTTCTTC; CDR3aa: CASSFVAGGHYNEQFF
j_gene: TRBJ1-5; v_gene: TRBV19; abundance: -; d_gene: TRBD1; CDR3nt: TGTGCCAGTAGTAGCGGGACAGTCCGGTCGGGGCCCCAGCATTTT; CDR3aa: CASSSGTVRSGPQHF